The clone carrying this T cell receptor (beta chain) was counted many times. A second about 6 to 12 cycle PCR used barcoded and J-beta primers. TCRdb used MiXCR to reprocess the 5' RACE reads, holding one entry per CDR3 protein. Among roughly 650,000 distinct CDR3 sequences listed, approximately 30% were seen once. This sample is drawn from a study of blood T cells in healthy people across ages. The length of the CDR3 is 14 residues. Germline V CDR1 and CDR2: DFQATT, SNEGSKA (reference sequence). Trimming stripped 6 bases from V and 0 bases from J, with 13 bases between. Sequences were obtained from blood. This sequence was found in a woman older than 75 in good health. The chain has TRBV20-1 and TRBJ2-3, with D uncertain. As DNA, the CDR3 is TGCAGTGCCCCGGACGTGTCTAGCACAGATACGCAGTATTTT. Translated: CSAPDVSSTDTQYF.